The rows below give T cell receptor beta chains drawn from one sample of a study of shared clonotypes between healthy human individuals. Produced via immunoSEQ multiplex PCR; TCRdb's table is partial and in-frame only. The table includes fewer than 1.4 million clones, around 82% detected once. Sequencing input: memory CD4+ T cells from PBMCs. Receptor source: a young man in good health. Some clones in this sample may be carry-over from other donors' samples. CDR3s include the opening cysteine and the closing phenylalanine or tryptophan. A clone size is listed for some rows: how often the clone was seen (once, few, many), or a class if it is expanded.

V gene: TRBV6-6; clone size: .; CDR3 protein: CASSYSGQGNQPQHF
V gene: TRBV4-3; clone size: .; CDR3 protein: CASSHRSGTSKFF
V gene: TRBV9; clone size: once; CDR3 protein: CASSVGRTSGTDTQYF
V gene: TRBV7-2; clone size: .; CDR3 protein: CASSLVGTGVTGELFF
V gene: TRBV30; clone size: .; CDR3 protein: CAWVVSSFEQYF
V gene: TRBV10-2; clone size: .; CDR3 protein: CASRFSGDSNEKLFF
V gene: TRBV6-6; clone size: .; CDR3 protein: CATLLGQGSEQYF
V gene: TRBV7-9; clone size: once; CDR3 protein: CASSLGNRGTGELFF
V gene: TRBV7-9; clone size: .; CDR3 protein: CASSPGWSGANVLTF
V gene: TRBV4-3; clone size: few; CDR3 protein: CASSQEGPPAGNTGELFF
V gene: TRBV19; clone size: .; CDR3 protein: CASSPGARQGEVETQYF
V gene: TRBV14; clone size: .; CDR3 protein: CASSQVGQVHETQYF
V gene: TRBV29-1; clone size: .; CDR3 protein: CSAIRTGKNTEAFF
V gene: TRBV27; clone size: .; CDR3 protein: CASSGGRSNQPQHF
V gene: TRBV6-1; clone size: .; CDR3 protein: CASSSGLKQTQYF
V gene: TRBV29-1; clone size: .; CDR3 protein: CSVAGGAPDTQYF
V gene: TRBV2; clone size: .; CDR3 protein: CASSESFLGGRRGAGNTIYF
V gene: TRBV7-3; clone size: .; CDR3 protein: CASSLGTSGSSTYEQYF
V gene: TRBV7-9; clone size: .; CDR3 protein: CASTPPGGNTDTQYF
V gene: TRBV9; clone size: .; CDR3 protein: CASSPTGFQETQYF
V gene: TRBV7-2; clone size: few; CDR3 protein: CASSLFAGVNTEAFF
V gene: TRBV5-5; clone size: .; CDR3 protein: CASSTPTNQETQYF